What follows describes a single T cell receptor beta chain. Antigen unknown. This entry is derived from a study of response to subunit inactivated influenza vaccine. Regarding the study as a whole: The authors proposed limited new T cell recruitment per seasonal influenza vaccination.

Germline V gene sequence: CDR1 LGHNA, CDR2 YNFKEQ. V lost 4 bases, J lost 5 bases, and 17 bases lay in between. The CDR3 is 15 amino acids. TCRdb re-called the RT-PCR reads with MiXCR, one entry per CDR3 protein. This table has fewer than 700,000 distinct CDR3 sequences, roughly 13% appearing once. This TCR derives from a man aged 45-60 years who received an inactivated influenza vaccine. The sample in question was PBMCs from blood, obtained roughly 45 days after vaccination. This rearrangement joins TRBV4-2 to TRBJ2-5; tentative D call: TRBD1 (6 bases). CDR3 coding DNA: TGTGCCAGCAGCCCCAAACAGGGCTCCTGGGAGACCCAGTACTTC. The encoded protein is CASSPKQGSWETQYF.